This T cell receptor (beta chain) originates from a study of blood T cell repertoires in COVID-19. The germline V and J ends were trimmed by 2 bases and 7 bases, with 20 bases remaining between them. Germline-derived CDR1 and CDR2 are MNHNS and SASEGT. CDR3 length: 16 residues. In the original workflow: Reference gene primer amplification gave estimated nucleated cell counts. Method: immunoSEQ multiplex PCR; TCRdb's copy keeps in-frame clones and lacks some. For V, J and clone size, that table is used; D and trimming come from the DNA. The sample includes more than 60,000 clones, 84% of them seen just once.

The sequenced sample was peripheral blood. The genes are TRBV6-1 and TRBJ2-5, with D perhaps matching TRBD2 (6 bases). The sequence came from a middle-aged man with acute or convalescent COVID-19. Here the CDR3 DNA reads TGTGCCAGCAGTGAACGGCCCCTGGAGGGGACGGGGACCCAGTACTTC. This codes for CASSERPLEGTGTQYF.